Below are 11 T cell receptor beta chains sequenced from a single sample in a study of identical twins. Each CDR3 protein gets one entry after TCRdb re-called the 5' RACE reads with MiXCR. Found here are about 240,000 distinct CDR3 sequences, roughly an eighth of them singletons; the top ten hold approximately 4%. This sample was shared with a second study, whose subject was yellow fever vaccine responses in identical twins.

Sequences were obtained from memory (CD45RO+) T cells sorted from blood. The receptors were sampled from a woman in her late teens or twenties in good health.

The J gene is TRBJ1-2, the V gene TRBV6-2 or TRBV6-3; 8 bases map to TRBD1. The V gene's germline CDR1 is MNHEY and CDR2 SVGEGT. The V and J ends lost 5 bases and 4 bases, in that order; junction bases with no gene match: 9. This CDR3 contains 15 residues. This CDR3 reads CASSTGTGSAYGYTF. In DNA form, the CDR3 reads TGTGCCAGCAGTACAGGGACAGGATCGGCCTATGGCTACACCTTC.

J is TRBJ1-3 and V is TRBV3-1; D is perhaps TRBD1 (5 bases). Germline loops: CDR1 LGHDT, CDR2 YNNKEL (reference sequence). CDR3 length equals 14 residues. Deletions cut 4 bases from V and 2 bases from J, with 9 bases between. The CDR3 loop reads CASSPGGAGNTIYF. For the CDR3, the DNA is TGTGCCAGCAGCCCTGGGGGAGCTGGAAACACCATATATTTT.

J is TRBJ2-1 and V is TRBV12-3 or TRBV12-4, with D uncertain. The CDR3 contains 15 residues. CDR3 region: CPCSGEAVRDNEQFF. In DNA form, the CDR3 reads TGTCCCTGCTCAGGAGAGGCCGTTCGAGACAATGAGCAGTTCTTC.

The chain combines TRBV6-5 with TRBJ1-2; 10 bases are a match to TRBD1. CDR1 is MNHEY and CDR2 is SVGAGI in the germline V gene. The CDR3 is made up of 16 amino acids. V lost 2 bases, J lost 0 bases, and 3 bases stayed unmatched. CDR3 residues: CASSYGTGESNYGYTF. The CDR3 DNA follows: TGTGCCAGCAGTTACGGGACAGGGGAGTCTAACTATGGCTACACCTTC.

This clonotype was recorded at least ten times. The chain uses TRBV3-1 and TRBJ2-1, with D uncertain. This CDR3 comprises 13 residues. The germline gives CDR1 LGHDT, CDR2 YNNKEL (reference sequence). V was shortened by 7 bases and J by 4 bases, with 11 bases between the two germline ends. Here the CDR3 reads CASTPGEYNEQFF. The CDR3 DNA is TGTGCCAGCACCCCTGGAGAATACAATGAGCAGTTCTTC.

The sample holds a few counts of this clonotype. This chain connects TRBV25-1 to TRBJ2-1; 7 nucleotides match TRBD1. Germline CDR1 MGHDK, CDR2 SYGVNS. V lost 6 bases, J lost 7 bases, and 12 bases stayed unmatched. This CDR3 has 15 residues. The CDR3 DNA reads as TGTGCCAGCAGCCTTGGACAGGCTGTTGGGAATGAGCAGTTCTTC. It is translated as CASSLGQAVGNEQFF.

This clonotype was observed at least ten times. The V gene is TRBV28, the J gene TRBJ2-5; D not certain. V was clipped by 5 bases and J by 4 bases, with 23 bases between them. This CDR3 region has 17 residues. Germline assignment: CDR1 MDHEN and CDR2 SYDVKM. CDR3 bases: TGTGCCAGCAGTCACTCCCTGTTTCGGGTGGGTGCAGAGACCCAGTACTTC. Translated: CASSHSLFRVGAETQYF.

This clonotype was recorded at least ten times. V and J are TRBV28 and TRBJ2-1; weak D call: TRBD1 (7 bases). V lost 3 bases to trimming and J lost 7 bases, with 19 bases between them. The CDR3 runs 16 residues. Per germline, CDR1 MDHEN and CDR2 SYDVKM. In nucleotides, the CDR3 is TGTGCCAGCAGTTTGACAGGGCTCGGGGGTGGAAATGAGCAGTTCTTC. It specifies CASSLTGLGGGNEQFF. The variable domain in full, completed from reference TRBV28 and TRBJ2-1, reads DVKVTQSSRYLVKRTGEKVFLECVQDMDHENMFWYRQDPGLGLRLIYFSYDVKMKEKGDIPEGYSVSREKKERFSLILESASTNQTSMYLCASSLTGLGGGNEQFFGPGTRLTVL.

This clonotype was found many times. This chain joins TRBV10-3 and TRBJ2-1; no reliable D call. Per germline, CDR1 ENHRY and CDR2 SYGVKD. V was pared by 2 bases and J by 6 bases, with 14 bases between. This CDR3 comprises 15 residues. The CDR3 DNA is TGTGCCATCAGTGAGACATCAAGTCAGCTCAATGAGCAGTTCTTC. Protein sequence: CAISETSSQLNEQFF.

This clonotype occurred a few times. Written as DNA, the CDR3 is TGTGCCAGCAGCTGGACAGGCCGGCGATCCTTAGAGACCCAGTACTTC. Its translation: CASSWTGRRSLETQYF. The J gene is TRBJ2-5, the V gene TRBV7-6; 7 nucleotides align to TRBD1. V lost 4 bases and J lost 4; bases outside the gene matches: 12. CDR3 length equals 16 residues. Germline V CDR1 and CDR2: SGHVS, FNYEAQ.

This clonotype has ten or more counts. The CDR3: CASSLGTSGSSYNEQFF. Here the CDR3 DNA reads TGTGCCAGCAGTTTAGGAACTAGCGGTAGCTCCTACAATGAGCAGTTCTTC. V usage is TRBV12-3 or TRBV12-4 and J usage is TRBJ2-1; 8 nucleotides align to TRBD2. The V gene end was trimmed by 1 base and the J gene end by 0 bases; junction bases not matched to a gene: 5. The CDR3 is 17 amino acids.